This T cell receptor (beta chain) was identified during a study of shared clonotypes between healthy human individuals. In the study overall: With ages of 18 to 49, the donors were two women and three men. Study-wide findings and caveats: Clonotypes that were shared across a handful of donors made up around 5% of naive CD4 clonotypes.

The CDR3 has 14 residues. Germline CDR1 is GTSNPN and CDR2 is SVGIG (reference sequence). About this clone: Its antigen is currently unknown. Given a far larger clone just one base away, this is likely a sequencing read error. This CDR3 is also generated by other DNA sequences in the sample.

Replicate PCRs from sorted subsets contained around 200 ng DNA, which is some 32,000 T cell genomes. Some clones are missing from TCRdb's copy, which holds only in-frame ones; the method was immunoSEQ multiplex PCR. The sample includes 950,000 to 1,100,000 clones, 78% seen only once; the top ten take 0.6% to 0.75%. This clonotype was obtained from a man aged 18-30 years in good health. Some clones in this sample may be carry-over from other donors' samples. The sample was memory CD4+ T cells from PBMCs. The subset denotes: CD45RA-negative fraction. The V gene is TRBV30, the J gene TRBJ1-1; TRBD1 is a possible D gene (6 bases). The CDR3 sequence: CAWRVAGARTEAFF. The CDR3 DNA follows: TGTGCCTGGAGGGTCGCGGGGGCGAGGACTGAGGCTTTCTTT. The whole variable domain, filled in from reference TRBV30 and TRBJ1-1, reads SQTIHQWPATLVQPVGSPLSLECTVEGTSNPNLYWYRQAAGRGLQLLFYSVGIGQISSEVPQNLSASRPQDRQFILSSKKLLLSDSGFYLCAWRVAGARTEAFFGQGTRLTVV.